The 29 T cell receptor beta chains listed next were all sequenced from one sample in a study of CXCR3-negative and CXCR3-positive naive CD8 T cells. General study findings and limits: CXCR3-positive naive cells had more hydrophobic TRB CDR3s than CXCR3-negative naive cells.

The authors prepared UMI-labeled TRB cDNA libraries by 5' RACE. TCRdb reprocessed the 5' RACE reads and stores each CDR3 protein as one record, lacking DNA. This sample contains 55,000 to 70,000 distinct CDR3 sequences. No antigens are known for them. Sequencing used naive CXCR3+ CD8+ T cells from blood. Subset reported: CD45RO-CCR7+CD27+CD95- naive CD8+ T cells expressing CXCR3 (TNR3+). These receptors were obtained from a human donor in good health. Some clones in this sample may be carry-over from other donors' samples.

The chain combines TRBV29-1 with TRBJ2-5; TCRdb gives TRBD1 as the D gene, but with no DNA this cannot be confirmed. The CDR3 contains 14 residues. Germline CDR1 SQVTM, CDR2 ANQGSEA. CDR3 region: CSVEEGAAQETQYF.

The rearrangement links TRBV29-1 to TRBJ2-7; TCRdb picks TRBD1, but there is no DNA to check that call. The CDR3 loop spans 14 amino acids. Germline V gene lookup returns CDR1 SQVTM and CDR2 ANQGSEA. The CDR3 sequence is CSVEGGTGAYEQYF.

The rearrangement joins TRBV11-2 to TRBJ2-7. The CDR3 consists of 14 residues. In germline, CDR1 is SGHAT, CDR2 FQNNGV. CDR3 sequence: CASSLVLETYEQYF. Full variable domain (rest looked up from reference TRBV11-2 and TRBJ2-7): EAGVAQSPRYKIIEKRQSVAFWCNPISGHATLYWYQQILGQGPKLLIQFQNNGVVDDSQLPKDRFSAERLKGVDSTLKIQPAKLEDSAVYLCASSLVLETYEQYFGPGTRLTVT.

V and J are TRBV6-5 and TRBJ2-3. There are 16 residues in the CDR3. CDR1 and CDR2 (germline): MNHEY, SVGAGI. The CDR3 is CASSLFGEGGPDTQYF.

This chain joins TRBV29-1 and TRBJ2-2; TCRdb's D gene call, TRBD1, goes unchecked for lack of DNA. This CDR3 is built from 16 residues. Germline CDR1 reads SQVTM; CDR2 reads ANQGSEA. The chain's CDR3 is CSVEEPDREDTGELFF.

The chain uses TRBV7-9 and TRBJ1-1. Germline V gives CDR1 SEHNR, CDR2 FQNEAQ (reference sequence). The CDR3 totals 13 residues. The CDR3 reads CASTARMNTEAFF.

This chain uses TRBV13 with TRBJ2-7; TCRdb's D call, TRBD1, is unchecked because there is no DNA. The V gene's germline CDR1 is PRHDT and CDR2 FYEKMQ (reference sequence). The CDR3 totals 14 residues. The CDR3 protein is CASSSGTVFYEQYF.

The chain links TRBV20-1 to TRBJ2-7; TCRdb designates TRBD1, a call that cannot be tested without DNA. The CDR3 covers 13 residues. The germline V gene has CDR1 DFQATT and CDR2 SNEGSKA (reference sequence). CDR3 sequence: CSASPGRAYEQYF.

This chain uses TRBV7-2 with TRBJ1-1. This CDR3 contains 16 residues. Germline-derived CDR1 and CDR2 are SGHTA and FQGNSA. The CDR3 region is CASSLLMGSLNTEAFF.

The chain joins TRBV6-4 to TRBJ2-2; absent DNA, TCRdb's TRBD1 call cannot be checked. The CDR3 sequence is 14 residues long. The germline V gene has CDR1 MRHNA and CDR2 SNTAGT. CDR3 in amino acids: CASSDSGITGELFF.

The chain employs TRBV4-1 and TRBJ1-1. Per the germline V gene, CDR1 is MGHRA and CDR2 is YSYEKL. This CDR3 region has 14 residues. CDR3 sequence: CASSQGQMNTEAFF.

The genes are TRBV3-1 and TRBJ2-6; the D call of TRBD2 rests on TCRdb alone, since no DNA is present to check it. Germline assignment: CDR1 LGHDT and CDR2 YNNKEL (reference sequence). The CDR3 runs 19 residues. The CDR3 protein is CASSPTLGRDPTGANVLTF.

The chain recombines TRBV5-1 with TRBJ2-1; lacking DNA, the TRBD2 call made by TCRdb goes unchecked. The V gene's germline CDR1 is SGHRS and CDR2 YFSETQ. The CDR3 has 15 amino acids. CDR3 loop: CASRWTSGGANEQFF.

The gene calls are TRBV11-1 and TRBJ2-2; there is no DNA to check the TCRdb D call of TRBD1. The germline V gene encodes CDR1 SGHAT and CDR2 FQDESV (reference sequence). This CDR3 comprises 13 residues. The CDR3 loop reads CASSSRGPGELFF.

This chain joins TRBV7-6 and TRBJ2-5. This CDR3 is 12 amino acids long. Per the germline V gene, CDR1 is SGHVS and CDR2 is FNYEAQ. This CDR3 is CASSPTEETQYF.

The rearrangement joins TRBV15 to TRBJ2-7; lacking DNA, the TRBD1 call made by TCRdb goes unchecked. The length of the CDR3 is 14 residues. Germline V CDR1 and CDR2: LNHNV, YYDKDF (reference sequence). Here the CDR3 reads CATTPGQGPYEQYF.

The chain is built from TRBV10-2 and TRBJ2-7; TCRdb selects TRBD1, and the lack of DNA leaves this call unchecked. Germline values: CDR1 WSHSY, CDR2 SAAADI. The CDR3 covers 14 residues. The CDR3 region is CASPPHRGLYEQYF.

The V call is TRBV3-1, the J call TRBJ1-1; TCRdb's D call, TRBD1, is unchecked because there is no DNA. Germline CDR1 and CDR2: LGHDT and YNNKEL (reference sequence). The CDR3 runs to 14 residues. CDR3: CASSQQTGNTEALF. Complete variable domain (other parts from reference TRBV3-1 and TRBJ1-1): DTAVSQTPKYLVTQMGNDKSIKCEQNLGHDTMYWYKQDSKKFLKIMFSYNNKELIINETVPNRFSPKSPDKAHLNLHINSLELGDSAVYFCASSQQTGNTEALFGQGTRLTVV.

The CDR3 sequence: CASSVPDNRNEQFF. The V and J genes are TRBV9 and TRBJ2-1; TCRdb proposes TRBD1, but this gene call is untestable without DNA. The CDR3 is 14 residues long. Germline loops: CDR1 SGDLS, CDR2 YYNGEE.

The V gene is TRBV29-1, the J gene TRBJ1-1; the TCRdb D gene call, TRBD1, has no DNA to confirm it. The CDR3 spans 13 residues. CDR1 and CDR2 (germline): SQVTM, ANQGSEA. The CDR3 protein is CSVEDQGFAEAFF.

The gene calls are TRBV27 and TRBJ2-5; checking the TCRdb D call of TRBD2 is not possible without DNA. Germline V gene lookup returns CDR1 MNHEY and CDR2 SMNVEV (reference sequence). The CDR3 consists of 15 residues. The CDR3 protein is CASSIGLAGGETQYF.

The CDR3 loop is CASSPNPRRTLTYEQYF. V usage is TRBV7-2 and J usage is TRBJ2-7; TCRdb's D call, TRBD1, is unchecked because there is no DNA. From germline, CDR1 is SGHTA and CDR2 FQGNSA. The CDR3 has 17 amino acids. Based on the CDR3 plus reference TRBV7-2 and TRBJ2-7, the full variable domain is GAGVSQSPSNKVTEKGKDVELRCDPISGHTALYWYRQSLGQGLEFLIYFQGNSAPDKSGLPSDRFSAERTGGSVSTLTIQRTQQEDSAVYLCASSPNPRRTLTYEQYFGPGTRLTVT.

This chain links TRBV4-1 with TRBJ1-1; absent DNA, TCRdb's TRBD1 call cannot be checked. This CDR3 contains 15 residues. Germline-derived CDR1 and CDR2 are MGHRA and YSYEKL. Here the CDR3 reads CASSLGADMNTEAFF.

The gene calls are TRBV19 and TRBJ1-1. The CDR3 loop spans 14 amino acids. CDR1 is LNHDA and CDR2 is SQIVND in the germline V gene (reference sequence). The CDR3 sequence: CASSIQPGGTEAFF.

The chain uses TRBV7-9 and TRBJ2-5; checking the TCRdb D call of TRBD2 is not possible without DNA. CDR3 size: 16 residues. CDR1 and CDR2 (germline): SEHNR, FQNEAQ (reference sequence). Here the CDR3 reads CASSLAERGAQETQYF.

CDR3 in amino acids: CARAPTSLQETQYF. The rearrangement uses TRBV2 and TRBJ2-5. Germline V gene sequence: CDR1 SNHLY, CDR2 FYNNEI. The CDR3 covers 14 residues.

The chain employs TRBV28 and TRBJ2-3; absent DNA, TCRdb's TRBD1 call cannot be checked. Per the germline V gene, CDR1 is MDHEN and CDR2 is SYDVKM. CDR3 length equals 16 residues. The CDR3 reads CASSHRDRGHLDTQYF.

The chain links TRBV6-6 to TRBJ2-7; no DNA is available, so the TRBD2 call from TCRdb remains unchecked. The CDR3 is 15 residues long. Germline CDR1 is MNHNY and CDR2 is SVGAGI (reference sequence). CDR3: CASSFLGSGHYEQYF.

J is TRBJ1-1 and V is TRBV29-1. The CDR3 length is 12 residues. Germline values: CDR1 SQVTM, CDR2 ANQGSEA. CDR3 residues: CSVGFEVNGAFF. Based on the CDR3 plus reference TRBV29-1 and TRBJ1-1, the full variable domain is SAVISQKPSRDICQRGTSLTIQCQVDSQVTMMFWYRQQPGQSLTLIATANQGSEATYESGFVIDKFPISRPNLTFSTLTVSNMSPEDSSIYLCSVGFEVNGAFFGQGTRLTVV.